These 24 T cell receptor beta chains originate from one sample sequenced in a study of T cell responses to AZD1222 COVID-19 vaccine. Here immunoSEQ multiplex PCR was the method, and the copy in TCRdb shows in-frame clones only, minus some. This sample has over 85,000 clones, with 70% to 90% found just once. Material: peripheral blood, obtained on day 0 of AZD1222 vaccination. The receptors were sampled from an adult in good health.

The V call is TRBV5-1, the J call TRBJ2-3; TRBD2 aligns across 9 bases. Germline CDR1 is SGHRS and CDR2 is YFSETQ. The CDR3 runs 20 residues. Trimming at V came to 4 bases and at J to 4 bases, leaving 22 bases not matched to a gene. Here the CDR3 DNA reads TGCGCCAGCAGCCCACGGGCCGGAGCAGGGGTTAGCGGGAGCCCAGATACGCAGTATTTT. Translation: CASSPRAGAGVSGSPDTQYF.

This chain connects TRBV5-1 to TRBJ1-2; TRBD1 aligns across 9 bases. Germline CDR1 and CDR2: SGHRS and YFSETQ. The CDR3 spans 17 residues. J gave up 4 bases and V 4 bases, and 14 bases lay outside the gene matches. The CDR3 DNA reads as TGCGCCAGCAGCGGCGAGTCGACAGGGGGGTCAGGCTATGGCTACACCTTC. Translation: CASSGESTGGSGYGYTF.

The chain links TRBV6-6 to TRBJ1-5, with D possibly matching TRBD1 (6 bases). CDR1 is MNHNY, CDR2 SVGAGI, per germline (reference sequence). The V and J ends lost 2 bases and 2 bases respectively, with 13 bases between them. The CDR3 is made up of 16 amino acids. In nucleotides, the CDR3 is TGTGCCAGCAGTTACCGTCTGGCAGGGGGCAATCAGCCCCAGCATTTT. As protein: CASSYRLAGGNQPQHF.

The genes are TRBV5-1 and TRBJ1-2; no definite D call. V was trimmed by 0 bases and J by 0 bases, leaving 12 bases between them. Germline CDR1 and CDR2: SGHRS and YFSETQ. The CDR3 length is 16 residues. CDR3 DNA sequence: TGCGCCAGCAGCTTGGCGGGCGGCCCCGCTAACTATGGCTACACCTTC. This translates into CASSLAGGPANYGYTF.

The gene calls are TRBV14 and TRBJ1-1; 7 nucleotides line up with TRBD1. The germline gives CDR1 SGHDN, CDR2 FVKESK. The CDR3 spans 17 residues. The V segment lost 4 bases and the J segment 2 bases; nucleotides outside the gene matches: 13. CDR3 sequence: CASSRQAGQSLNTEAFF. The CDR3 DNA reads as TGTGCCAGCAGCCGACAGGCGGGACAGTCCTTAAACACTGAAGCTTTCTTT.

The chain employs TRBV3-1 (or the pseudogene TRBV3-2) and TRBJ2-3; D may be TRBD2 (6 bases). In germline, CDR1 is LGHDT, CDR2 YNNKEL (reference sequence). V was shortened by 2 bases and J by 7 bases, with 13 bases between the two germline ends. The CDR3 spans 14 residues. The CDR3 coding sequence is TGTGCCAGCAGCCAATTCGGGAGTGGAAATACGCAGTATTTT. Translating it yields CASSQFGSGNTQYF.

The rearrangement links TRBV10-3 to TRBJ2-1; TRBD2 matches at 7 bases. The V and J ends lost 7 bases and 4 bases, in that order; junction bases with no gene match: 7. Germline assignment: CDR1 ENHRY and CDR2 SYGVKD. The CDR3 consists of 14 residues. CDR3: CAIKMSGAYNEQFF. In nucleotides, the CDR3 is TGTGCCATCAAGATGAGCGGGGCATACAATGAGCAGTTCTTC.

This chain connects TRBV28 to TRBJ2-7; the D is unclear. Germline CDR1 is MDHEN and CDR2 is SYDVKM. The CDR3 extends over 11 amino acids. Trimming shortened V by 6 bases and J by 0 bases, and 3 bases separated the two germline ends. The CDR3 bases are TGTGCCAGCAGGACCTCCTACGAGCAGTACTTC. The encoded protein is CASRTSYEQYF. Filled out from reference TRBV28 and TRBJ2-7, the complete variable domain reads DVKVTQSSRYLVKRTGEKVFLECVQDMDHENMFWYRQDPGLGLRLIYFSYDVKMKEKGDIPEGYSVSREKKERFSLILESASTNQTSMYLCASRTSYEQYFGPGTRLTVT.

The CDR3 DNA reads TGTGCCAGTAGTACAAGACAGGGTAGGACTCAGCGAAGCAATCAGCCCCAGCATTTT. Protein: CASSTRQGRTQRSNQPQHF. The chain employs TRBV19 and TRBJ1-5; TRBD1 aligns across 7 bases. The CDR3 is 19 residues long. The V segment lost 4 bases and the J segment 1 base; nucleotides outside the gene matches: 16. CDR1 is LNHDA and CDR2 is SQIVND in the germline V gene (reference sequence).

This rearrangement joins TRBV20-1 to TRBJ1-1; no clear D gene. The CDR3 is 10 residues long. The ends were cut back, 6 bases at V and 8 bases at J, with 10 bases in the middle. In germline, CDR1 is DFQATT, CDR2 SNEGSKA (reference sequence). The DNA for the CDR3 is TGCAGTGCGCGAGCGGGGGAAGCTTTCTTT. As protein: CSARAGEAFF.

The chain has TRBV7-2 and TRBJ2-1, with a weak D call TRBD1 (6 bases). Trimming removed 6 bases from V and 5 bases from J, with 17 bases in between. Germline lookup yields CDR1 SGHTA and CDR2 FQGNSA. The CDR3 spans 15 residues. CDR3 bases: TGTGCCAGCAGTACCAGGGGAAGGTACAACAATGAGCAGTTCTTC. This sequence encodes CASSTRGRYNNEQFF.

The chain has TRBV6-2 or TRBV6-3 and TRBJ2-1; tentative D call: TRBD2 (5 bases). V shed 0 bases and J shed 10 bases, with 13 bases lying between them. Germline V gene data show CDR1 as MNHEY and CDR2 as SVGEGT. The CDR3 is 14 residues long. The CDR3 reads CASSYSNQADEQFF. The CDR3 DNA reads TGTGCCAGCAGTTACTCGAACCAAGCGGACGAGCAGTTCTTC.

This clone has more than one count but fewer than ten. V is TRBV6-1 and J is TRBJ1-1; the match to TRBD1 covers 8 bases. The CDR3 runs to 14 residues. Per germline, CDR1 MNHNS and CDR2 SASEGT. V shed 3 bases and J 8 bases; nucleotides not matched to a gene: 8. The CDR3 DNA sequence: TGTGCCAGCAGTGACCGGACAGGGTTTGGGGAAGCTTTCTTT. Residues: CASSDRTGFGEAFF.

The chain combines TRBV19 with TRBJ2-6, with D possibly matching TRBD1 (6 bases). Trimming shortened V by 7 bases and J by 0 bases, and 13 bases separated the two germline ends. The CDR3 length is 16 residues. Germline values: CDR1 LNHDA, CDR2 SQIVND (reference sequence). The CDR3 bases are TGTGCCAGTAACTCAGGGACACCCTCTGGGGCCAACGTCCTGACTTTC. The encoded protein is CASNSGTPSGANVLTF.

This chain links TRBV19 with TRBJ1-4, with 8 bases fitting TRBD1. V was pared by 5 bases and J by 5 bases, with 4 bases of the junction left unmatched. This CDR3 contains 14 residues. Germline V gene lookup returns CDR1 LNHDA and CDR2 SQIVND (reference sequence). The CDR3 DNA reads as TGTGCCAGTAGTGAACAGGGGGGAAATGAAAAACTGTTTTTT. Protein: CASSEQGGNEKLFF.

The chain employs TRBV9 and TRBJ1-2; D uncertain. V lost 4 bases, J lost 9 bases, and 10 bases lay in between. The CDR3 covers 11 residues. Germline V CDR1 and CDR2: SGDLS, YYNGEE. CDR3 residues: CASSLDGSYTF. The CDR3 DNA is TGTGCCAGCAGCCTCGATGGGAGCTACACCTTC.

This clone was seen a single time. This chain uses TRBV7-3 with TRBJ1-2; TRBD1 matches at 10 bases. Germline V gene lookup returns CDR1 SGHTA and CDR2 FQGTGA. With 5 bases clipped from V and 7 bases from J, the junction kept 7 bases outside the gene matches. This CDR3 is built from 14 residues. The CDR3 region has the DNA TGTGCCAGCAGCCCGGGATGGACAGGGGGTGGCTACACCTTC. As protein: CASSPGWTGGGYTF.

The CDR3 protein is CASGQGDSGANVLTF. CDR3 sequence (DNA): TGTGCCAGCGGACAGGGGGACTCTGGGGCCAACGTCCTGACTTTC. The chain has TRBV10-3 and TRBJ2-6; 10 nucleotides match TRBD1. The trim removed 10 bases at V and 0 bases at J, leaving 3 bases unmatched. Germline V lookup: CDR1 ENHRY, CDR2 SYGVKD. This CDR3 has 15 amino acids.

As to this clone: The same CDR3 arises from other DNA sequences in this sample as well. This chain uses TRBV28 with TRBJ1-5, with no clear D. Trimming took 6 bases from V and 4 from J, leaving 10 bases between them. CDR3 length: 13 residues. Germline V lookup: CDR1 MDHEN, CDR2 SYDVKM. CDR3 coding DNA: TGTGCCAGCAGGTTGGACTCTAATCAGCCCCAGCATTTT. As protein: CASRLDSNQPQHF.

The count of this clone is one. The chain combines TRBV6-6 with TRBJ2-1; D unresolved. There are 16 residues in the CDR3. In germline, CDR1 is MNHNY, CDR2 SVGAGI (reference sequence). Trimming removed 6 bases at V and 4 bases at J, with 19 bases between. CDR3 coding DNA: TGTGCCAGCAGACCCTCCAGTCGGAACGAATACAATGAGCAGTTCTTC. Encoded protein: CASRPSSRNEYNEQFF.

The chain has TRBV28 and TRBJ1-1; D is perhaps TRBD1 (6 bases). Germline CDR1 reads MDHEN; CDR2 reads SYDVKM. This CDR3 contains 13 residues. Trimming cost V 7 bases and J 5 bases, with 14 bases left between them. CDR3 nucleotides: TGTGCCAGCACCACCACAGGGTCTACTGAAGCTTTCTTT. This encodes CASTTTGSTEAFF.

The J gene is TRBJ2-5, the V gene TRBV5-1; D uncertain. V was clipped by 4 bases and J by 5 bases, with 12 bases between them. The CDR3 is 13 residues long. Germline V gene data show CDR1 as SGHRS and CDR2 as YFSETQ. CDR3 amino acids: CASSRGPGETQYF. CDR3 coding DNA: TGCGCCAGCAGCCGCGGACCCGGGGAGACCCAGTACTTC.

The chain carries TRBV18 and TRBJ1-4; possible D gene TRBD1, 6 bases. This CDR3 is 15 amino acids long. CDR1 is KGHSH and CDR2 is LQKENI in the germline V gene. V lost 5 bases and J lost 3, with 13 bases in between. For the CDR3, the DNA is TGTGCCAGCTCATTGACGGACAGTTCTAATGAAAAACTGTTTTTT. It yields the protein CASSLTDSSNEKLFF. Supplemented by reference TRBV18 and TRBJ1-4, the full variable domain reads NAGVMQNPRHLVRRRGQEARLRCSPMKGHSHVYWYRQLPEEGLKFMVYLQKENIIDESGMPKERFSAEFPKEGPSILRIQQVVRGDSAAYFCASSLTDSSNEKLFFGSGTQLSVL.

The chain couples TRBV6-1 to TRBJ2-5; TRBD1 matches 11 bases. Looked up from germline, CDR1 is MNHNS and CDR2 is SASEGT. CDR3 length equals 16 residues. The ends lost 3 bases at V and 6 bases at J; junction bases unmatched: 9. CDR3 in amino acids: CASSEDRGRVGKTQYF. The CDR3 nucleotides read TGTGCCAGCAGTGAGGACAGGGGGCGAGTGGGAAAGACCCAGTACTTC.